The rows below give T cell receptor beta chains drawn from one sample of a study of T-cell reconstitution after alpha-beta-depleted transplantation in children. TCRdb redid the calling of the PCR reads with MiXCR, one entry per CDR3 protein. The sample carries roughly 300,000 distinct CDR3 sequences, 11% recorded once. This specimen was peripheral blood, taken 180 days after TCRalphabeta/CD19-depleted stem cell transplant. The origin of the receptors is a male patient aged 2-10 years who had a stem cell transplant for chronic granulomatous disease, so the T cells may come from the graft donor. CDR3s include the opening cysteine and the closing phenylalanine or tryptophan. D genes are given only for firm matches. Expanded clones are given a class, and other clones once, few, many or no size at all.

clone_size	v_call	j_call	cdr3_length	d_call	cdr3_aa	cdr3_nt
many	TRBV6-1	TRBJ2-3	15	-	CASSESGTDTDTQYF	TGTGCCAGCAGTGAAAGCGGGACAGACACAGATACGCAGTATTTT
many	TRBV20-1	TRBJ2-5	14	-	CSASVAIYQETQYF	TGCAGTGCTAGTGTGGCGATATACCAAGAGACCCAGTACTTC
many	TRBV7-6	TRBJ2-7	12	-	CASSLLLGEQYF	TGTGCCAGCAGCTTACTTTTAGGTGAGCAGTACTTC
many	TRBV5-1	TRBJ2-1	15	TRBD2	CASSLGREGHYEQFF	TGCGCCAGCAGCTTGGGTCGGGAGGGCCACTATGAGCAGTTCTTC
many	TRBV7-9	TRBJ2-7	16	TRBD2	CASSSSGLALPPQQYF	TGTGCCAGCAGCTCCTCCGGACTAGCTCTCCCCCCACAGCAGTACTTC
-	TRBV4-1	TRBJ1-4	15	TRBD1	CASSRQGETNEKLFF	TGCGCCAGCAGCCGCCAGGGGGAAACTAATGAAAAACTGTTTTTT
many	TRBV7-2	TRBJ2-3	14	TRBD2	CASSFASGTDTQYF	TGTGCCAGCAGCTTCGCTAGCGGTACAGATACGCAGTATTTT
-	TRBV28	TRBJ1-5	15	TRBD1	CASSLLDREAWPQHF	TGTGCCAGCAGTCTTTTGGACAGGGAGGCATGGCCCCAGCATTTT
many	TRBV5-1	TRBJ2-2	14	-	CASSSRQGSGELFF	TGCGCCAGCAGCTCGAGGCAGGGGTCCGGGGAGCTGTTTTTT
many	TRBV10-2	TRBJ2-3	16	-	CASSELRGRRADTQYF	TGCGCCAGCAGTGAGCTCCGGGGGCGGAGGGCAGATACGCAGTATTTT
many	TRBV3-1	TRBJ1-1	15	-	CASSRKGQGRTEAFF	TGTGCCAGCAGCCGAAAGGGACAAGGGAGGACTGAAGCTTTCTTT
many	TRBV6-1	TRBJ2-7	13	TRBD1	CASTRGQGYEQYF	TGTGCCAGCACACGAGGACAGGGCTATGAGCAGTACTTC
many	TRBV20-1	TRBJ2-2	14	-	CSARPRQNTGELFF	TGCAGTGCTAGACCAAGACAGAACACCGGGGAGCTGTTTTTT
many	TRBV20-1	TRBJ2-1	13	-	CSGTREVTNEQFF	TGCAGTGGCACGCGGGAAGTGACAAATGAGCAGTTCTTC
many	TRBV12-3/TRBV12-4	TRBJ2-7	14	TRBD2	CASSATGGTWEQYF	TGTGCCAGCAGTGCGACGGGAGGCACGTGGGAGCAGTACTTC
many	TRBV28	TRBJ2-7	17	TRBD1	CASSTRYLQGIPYEQYF	TGTGCCAGCAGTACCCGATACTTACAGGGGATCCCCTACGAGCAGTACTTC
many	TRBV7-9	TRBJ2-5	13	-	CASSLGSQETQYF	TGTGCCAGCAGTTTGGGCAGCCAAGAGACCCAGTACTTC
many	TRBV20-1	TRBJ2-4	14	-	CSATMETPGNIQYF	TGCAGTGCTACAATGGAGACACCGGGAAACATTCAGTACTTC
many	TRBV6-1	TRBJ2-7	13	-	CASSDEPPYEQYF	TGTGCCAGCAGTGACGAGCCCCCCTACGAGCAGTACTTC
many	TRBV5-1	TRBJ2-3	14	TRBD2	CASSVKREGDTQYF	TGCGCCAGCAGCGTTAAGCGGGAGGGAGATACGCAGTATTTT
many	TRBV7-9	TRBJ1-1	9	-	CASSQSAFF	TGTGCCAGCAGCCAATCCGCTTTCTTT
many	TRBV15	TRBJ2-5	14	-	CATSRERAQETQYF	TGTGCCACCAGCAGGGAGCGGGCCCAAGAGACCCAGTACTTC